This T cell receptor beta chain is drawn from a study of cytomegalovirus exposure and HLA in healthy donors. Study-level background: There were 88 million or so unique TCRs (from HLA-typed donors) in an early data release.

The PCR ran on 60 Vbeta and 13 Jbeta primers. Some clones are missing from TCRdb's copy, which holds only in-frame ones; the method was immunoSEQ multiplex PCR. Of about 64,000 clones listed, 65% to 90% are singletons. The sequencing sample was made of PBMCs. The TCR sequence derives from a female donor in good health and CMV-seronegative.

CDR3 DNA sequence: TGTGCCAGCAGCTTAGCGGTGGCAGGAGGTGGAAGAGATACGCAGTATTTT. As protein: CASSLAVAGGGRDTQYF. This chain connects TRBV7-3 to TRBJ2-3; possibly TRBD2 for D (5 bases). Trimming cost V 2 bases and J 5 bases, with 20 bases left between them. Per the germline V gene, CDR1 is SGHTA and CDR2 is FQGTGA. This CDR3 comprises 17 residues.